This T cell receptor beta chain was documented in a study of blood T cell repertoires in COVID-19. Turning to the study itself: The samples span acute and convalescent COVID-19 from the United States, Italy and Spain. T cells, B-cell-depleted T cells, or PBMCs provided the cDNA or gDNA that served as material.

In the original processing: Reference gene primers were amplified, and this amplification served to estimate nucleated cell counts. Assay: immunoSEQ multiplex PCR; the TCRdb copy retains only in-frame clones and omits some. The V and J calls and the clone size are those of that table, but D and trimming were determined from the DNA. The sample includes about 98,000 clones, about 72% of them seen just once. This clone occurred once. The origin of this receptor is a man aged 55 to 70 with active or convalescent COVID-19. Sequencing input: peripheral blood.

In DNA form, the CDR3 reads TGCGCCAGCAGTCATCCTAGAGGGACAGGGAATCAGCCCCAGCATTTT. Protein product: CASSHPRGTGNQPQHF. The chain employs TRBV23-1 and TRBJ1-5; the match to TRBD1 covers 9 bases. Being an ORF, TRBV23-1 has a function that is uncertain. The CDR3 length is 16 residues. The V segment lost 3 bases and the J segment 4 bases; nucleotides outside the gene matches: 7.